This entry lists 4 T cell receptor beta chains sequenced from one sample in a study of blood T cell repertoires in COVID-19. Sequencing used immunoSEQ multiplex PCR; TCRdb keeps in-frame clones, though not all of them. Here the sample spans some 150,000 clones, roughly 86% being singletons. The sample was peripheral blood. The receptor source for this set is a woman aged 55-69 years with acute or convalescent COVID-19.

The chain employs TRBV5-5 and TRBJ2-5, with 14 bases lining up with TRBD2. Looked up from germline, CDR1 is SGHKS and CDR2 is YYEKEE (reference sequence). Trimming took 4 bases from V and 3 from J; bases not matched to a gene: 5. The CDR3 covers 16 residues. CDR3 sequence: CASSAPGLAGEETQYF. CDR3 bases: TGTGCCAGCAGCGCCCCGGGACTAGCGGGGGAAGAGACCCAGTACTTC. Variable domain in full (rest from reference TRBV5-5 and TRBJ2-5): DAGVTQSPTHLIKTRGQQVTLRCSPISGHKSVSWYQQVLGQGPQFIFQYYEKEERGRGNFPDRFSARQFPNYSSELNVNALLLGDSALYLCASSAPGLAGEETQYFGPGTRLLVL.

This rearrangement joins TRBV6-2 or TRBV6-3 to TRBJ2-2; D may be TRBD1 (5 bases). Germline CDR1 MNHEY, CDR2 SVGEGT. CDR3 size: 14 residues. Trimming cost V 5 bases and J 1 base, with 8 bases left between them. CDR3: CASSRTMNTGELFF. CDR3 DNA: TGTGCCAGCAGTCGGACAATGAACACCGGGGAGCTGTTTTTT.

This clone was seen only once. The gene calls are TRBV30 and TRBJ2-3, with TRBD1 matching 7 bases. Trimming removed 2 bases from V and 5 bases from J; junction bases left unmatched: 4. Germline V gene lookup returns CDR1 GTSNPN and CDR2 SVGIG (reference sequence). CDR3 size: 13 residues. CDR3 bases: TGTGCCTGGAGTCGCAGGGGGAGAGATACGCAGTATTTT. Amino acid sequence: CAWSRRGRDTQYF.

The chain employs TRBV7-6 and TRBJ1-5; D uncertain. V was trimmed by 5 bases and J by 3 bases, leaving 17 bases between them. CDR3 size: 16 residues. The germline gives CDR1 SGHVS, CDR2 FNYEAQ. The CDR3 loop reads CASSNEAREANQPQHF. The CDR3 DNA follows: TGTGCCAGCAGCAACGAGGCACGGGAGGCCAATCAGCCCCAGCATTTT.